This TCR beta chain was identified in a study of CD8 T cells in ankylosing spondylitis. In TCRdb, the 5' RACE reads were re-called with MiXCR into one record per CDR3 protein. The sample includes under 300,000 distinct CDR3 sequences, over 8.5% of them seen just once. This clonotype was seen ten or more times. V gave up 6 bases and J gave up 0 bases, with 15 bases separating them. The germline V gene has CDR1 DFQATT and CDR2 SNEGSKA (reference sequence). The CDR3 spans 15 residues. This sequence originates from a male donor with ankylosing spondylitis or in good health (not recorded which). The sample comprised blood, either unsorted or a sorted T cell fraction (not recorded which). The chain joins TRBV20-1 to TRBJ2-4; D ambiguous. The CDR3 sequence: CSAPPALLAKNIQYF. The CDR3, as DNA: TGCAGTGCCCCCCCCGCGTTACTAGCCAAAAACATTCAGTACTTC.